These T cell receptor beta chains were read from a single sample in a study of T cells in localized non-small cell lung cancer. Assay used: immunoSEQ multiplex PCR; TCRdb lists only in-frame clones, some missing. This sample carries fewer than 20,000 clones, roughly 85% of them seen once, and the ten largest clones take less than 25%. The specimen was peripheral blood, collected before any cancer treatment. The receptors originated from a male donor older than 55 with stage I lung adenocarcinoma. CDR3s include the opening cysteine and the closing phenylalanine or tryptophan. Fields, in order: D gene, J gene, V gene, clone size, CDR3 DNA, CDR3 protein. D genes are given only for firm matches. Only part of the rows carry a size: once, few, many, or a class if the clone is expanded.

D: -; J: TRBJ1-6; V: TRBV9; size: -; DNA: TGTGCCAGCAGCGTAGGGCTACTCTATAATTCACCCCTCCACTTT; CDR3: CASSVGLLYNSPLHF
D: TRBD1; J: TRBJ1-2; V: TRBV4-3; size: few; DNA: TGCGCCAGCAGCCAAGGGAGGCAGACAGGGGGTGGTTATGGCTACACCTTC; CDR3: CASSQGRQTGGGYGYTF
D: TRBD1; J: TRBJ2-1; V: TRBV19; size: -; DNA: TGTGCCACCTCCGGGGACAGGGTCTACAATGAGCAGTTCTTC; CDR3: CATSGDRVYNEQFF
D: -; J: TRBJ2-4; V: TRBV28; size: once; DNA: TGTGCCAGCAGCCTAGGGGGACCAAACATTCAGTACTTC; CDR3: CASSLGGPNIQYF
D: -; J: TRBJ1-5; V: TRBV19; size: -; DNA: TGTGCCAGTAGTATAAGGGTATCAGTTAGCAATCAGCCCCAGCATTTT; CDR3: CASSIRVSVSNQPQHF
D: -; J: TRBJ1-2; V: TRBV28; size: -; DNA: TGTGCCAGCAGTACCCCAGCCTATGGCTACACCTTC; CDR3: CASSTPAYGYTF
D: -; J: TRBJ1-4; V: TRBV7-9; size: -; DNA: TGTGCCAGCAGCTGGGGGCTTAAGGGTGAAAAACTGTTTTTT; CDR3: CASSWGLKGEKLFF
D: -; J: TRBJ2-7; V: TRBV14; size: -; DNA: TGTGCCAGCAGCCAAGAGCCCCCCTACGAGCAGTACTTC; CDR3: CASSQEPPYEQYF
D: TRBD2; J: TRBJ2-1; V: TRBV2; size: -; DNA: TGTGCCAGCAGAAGTGGACTAGCGGGACTCGATGAGCAGTTCTTC; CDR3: CASRSGLAGLDEQFF
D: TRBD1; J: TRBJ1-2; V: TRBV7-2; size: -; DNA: TGTGCCAGCAGCTTGGACAGGGAAGGCTACACCTTC; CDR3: CASSLDREGYTF
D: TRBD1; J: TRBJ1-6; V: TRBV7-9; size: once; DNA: TGTGCCAGCAGCCCCGGGGGGGGCCAGGGGGGTAATTCACCCCTCCACTTT; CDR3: CASSPGGGQGGNSPLHF
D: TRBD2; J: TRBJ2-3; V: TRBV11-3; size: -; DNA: TGTGCCAGCAGCTTAGACCGCGGGGGGGCCTCAGGAGATACGCAGTATTTT; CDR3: CASSLDRGGASGDTQYF
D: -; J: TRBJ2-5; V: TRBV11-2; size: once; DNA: TGTGCCAGCAGCACAACTACAGGGCCAGAGACCCAGTACTTC; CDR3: CASSTTTGPETQYF
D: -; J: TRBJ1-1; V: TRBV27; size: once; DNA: TGTGCCAGCAGTTTGTACCGTCACACTGAAGCTTTCTTT; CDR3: CASSLYRHTEAFF
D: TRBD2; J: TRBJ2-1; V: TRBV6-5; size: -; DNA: TGTGCCAGCAGTTACCGGGCTAGCGGGGGGTACAATGAGCAGTTCTTC; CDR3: CASSYRASGGYNEQFF
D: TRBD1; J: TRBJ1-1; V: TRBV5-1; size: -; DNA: TGCGCCAGCAGCTTGGAGGGACAGGGGGCGAATGAAGCTTTCTTT; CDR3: CASSLEGQGANEAFF
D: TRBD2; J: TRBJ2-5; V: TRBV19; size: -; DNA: TGTGCCAGCCGTCTCCAAGCGGGGAAACAAGAGACCCAGTACTTC; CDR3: CASRLQAGKQETQYF
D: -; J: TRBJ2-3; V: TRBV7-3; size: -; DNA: TGTGCCAGCAGCCCAGAGGGGTTCACAGATACGCAGTATTTT; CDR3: CASSPEGFTDTQYF
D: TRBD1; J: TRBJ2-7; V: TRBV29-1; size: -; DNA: TGCAGCGTTGATGGGACAGACTACGAGCAGTACTTC; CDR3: CSVDGTDYEQYF
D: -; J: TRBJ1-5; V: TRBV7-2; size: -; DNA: TGTGCCAGCAGTCGCCCGGGGGGTGGTAATCAGCCCCAGCATTTT; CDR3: CASSRPGGGNQPQHF